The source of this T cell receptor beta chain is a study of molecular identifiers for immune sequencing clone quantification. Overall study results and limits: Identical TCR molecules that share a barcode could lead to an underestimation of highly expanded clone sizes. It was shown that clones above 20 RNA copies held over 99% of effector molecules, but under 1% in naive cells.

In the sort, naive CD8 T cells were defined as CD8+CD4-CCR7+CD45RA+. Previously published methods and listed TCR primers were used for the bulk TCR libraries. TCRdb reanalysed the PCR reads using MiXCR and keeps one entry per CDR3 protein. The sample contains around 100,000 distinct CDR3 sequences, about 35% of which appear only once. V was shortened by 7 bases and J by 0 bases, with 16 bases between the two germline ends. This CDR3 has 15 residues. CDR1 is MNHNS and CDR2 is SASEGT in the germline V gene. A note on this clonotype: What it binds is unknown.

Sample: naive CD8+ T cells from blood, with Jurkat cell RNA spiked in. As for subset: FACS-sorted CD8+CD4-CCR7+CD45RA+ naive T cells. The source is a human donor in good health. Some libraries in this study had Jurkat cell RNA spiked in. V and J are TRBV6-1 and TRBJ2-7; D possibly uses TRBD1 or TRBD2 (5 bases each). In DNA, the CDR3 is TGTGCCAGCATGCTGGGACCGCGGAGCTCCTACGAGCAGTACTTC. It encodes CASMLGPRSSYEQYF.